This T cell receptor (beta chain) originates from a study of CD8 T cells in ankylosing spondylitis. TCRdb redid the calling of the 5' RACE reads with MiXCR, one entry per CDR3 protein. The sample has some 180,000 distinct CDR3 sequences; about 20% are singletons. A note on this clonotype: The antigen remains unidentified.

Trimming removed 4 bases at V and 7 bases at J, with 17 bases between. The CDR3 consists of 14 residues. Findings and caveats of the study: Reportedly, significant enrichment of disease-linked clones occurred in matched ankylosing spondylitis synovial fluid. Clones linked to the disease showed a CD8+ phenotype. They occurred at relatively low frequencies in peripheral blood. Previously reported in reactive arthritis synovial fluid and blood were some of the motif variants. Seemingly distinctive of ankylosing spondylitis blood was a TCR beta motif formed by eight highly homologous variants.

The sequencing sample was made of blood, either unsorted or a sorted T cell fraction (not recorded which). The TCR was taken from a male donor under 30 with ankylosing spondylitis or in good health (not recorded which). This sequence joins TRBV12-3 or TRBV12-4 and TRBJ2-7, with no clear D. The CDR3 is CASSSSVPGGEQYF. DNA for the CDR3: TGTGCCAGCAGTTCGTCAGTCCCGGGTGGTGAGCAGTACTTC.